Following are 24 T cell receptor beta chains from one sample sequenced in a study of T cell responses to AZD1222 COVID-19 vaccine (dated by TCRdb to about 2021). The library was produced with the immunoSEQ multiplex PCR assay. TCRdb limited this immuneACCESS table to in-frame rearrangements with V and J called. A share of clones is missing; checked studies link under half to unresolved V genes, and the rest is unexplained. In this sample the table shows about 59,000 clones, 84% of which occur a single time. The top ten hold approximately 7% of the sample. This specimen's time point label, interpreted: baseline before first vaccination. The sequenced sample was peripheral blood, obtained on day 0 of AZD1222 vaccination. The receptors derive from an adult in good health.

In its sample, this clone was seen a few times. The chain employs TRBV19 and TRBJ2-7; a weak D match, TRBD1 (5 bases). CDR3 length equals 15 residues. CDR1 is LNHDA and CDR2 is SQIVND in the germline V gene (reference sequence). V dropped 8 bases and J dropped 4 bases, with 21 bases sitting between them. CDR3 in DNA: TGTGCCAGTCGCAGGGTGGGCGGAACAAATTACGAGCAGTACTTC. Its translation is CASRRVGGTNYEQYF.

The rearrangement joins TRBV9 to TRBJ1-2, with D unclear. Trimming removed 3 bases from V and 5 bases from J, with 8 bases in between. CDR3 length equals 12 residues. Germline V CDR1 and CDR2: SGDLS, YYNGEE. The CDR3 DNA follows: TGTGCCAGCAGCGAGGACTTTTATGGCTACACCTTC. Its protein is CASSEDFYGYTF.

The sample holds a few counts of this clone. The chain combines TRBV5-4 with TRBJ1-1; 12 bases fit TRBD1. Germline lookup yields CDR1 SGHNT and CDR2 YYREEE (reference sequence). The ends lost 4 bases at V and 4 bases at J; junction bases unmatched: 5. This CDR3 is 15 amino acids long. CDR3 protein: CASSGGTGGVTEAFF. CDR3 DNA: TGTGCCAGCAGCGGGGGGACAGGGGGCGTCACTGAAGCTTTCTTT.

The CDR3 DNA is TGCGCCAGCAGCTTCAACTACAATGAGCAGTTCTTC. This encodes CASSFNYNEQFF. The chain employs TRBV5-1 and TRBJ2-1; D gene ambiguous. Germline V gene sequence: CDR1 SGHRS, CDR2 YFSETQ. CDR3 length: 12 residues. With 2 bases removed from V and 3 bases from J, the gap between germline ends came to 3 bases.

V is TRBV19 and J is TRBJ1-5, with D uncertain. The V end was cut by 5 bases, the J end by 3 bases, with 8 bases between. This CDR3 region has 13 residues. CDR1 and CDR2 from the germline V gene are LNHDA and SQIVND (reference sequence). Here the CDR3 reads CASSVGSNQPQHF. The CDR3 DNA reads as TGTGCCAGTAGTGTCGGGTCCAATCAGCCCCAGCATTTT. The full variable domain, completed using reference TRBV19 and TRBJ1-5, is DGGITQSPKYLFRKEGQNVTLSCEQNLNHDAMYWYRQDPGQGLRLIYYSQIVNDFQKGDIAEGYSVSREKKESFPLTVTSAQKNPTAFYLCASSVGSNQPQHFGDGTRLSIL.

The V call is TRBV7-2, the J call TRBJ2-5; the D is unclear. Trimming took off 4 bases at V and 5 bases at J, with 11 bases between the two ends. The germline V gene has CDR1 SGHTA and CDR2 FQGNSA. The CDR3 contains 13 residues. As DNA, the CDR3 is TGTGCCAGCAGCTACGGCCCCTTGGAGACCCAGTACTTC. Translating it yields CASSYGPLETQYF.

The rearrangement joins TRBV27 to TRBJ1-2; 10 bases agree with TRBD1. V lost 4 bases to trimming and J lost 3 bases; unmatched junction nucleotides: 2. Per germline, CDR1 MNHEY and CDR2 SMNVEV (reference sequence). The CDR3 has 14 residues. This chain's CDR3 is CASSSTGGDYGYTF. Here the CDR3 DNA reads TGTGCCAGCAGTTCGACAGGGGGCGACTATGGCTACACCTTC.

This clone was picked up one time. The chain links TRBV4-3 to TRBJ2-7; 9 positions match TRBD1. Losses at the gene ends were 0 bases for V and 2 bases for J; bases not matched to a gene: 2. This CDR3 region has 15 residues. Per germline, CDR1 LGHNA and CDR2 YSLEER. The CDR3 loop is CASSQDRDRAYEQYF. CDR3 DNA: TGCGCCAGCAGCCAAGATAGGGACAGGGCCTACGAGCAGTACTTC.

The chain employs TRBV14 and TRBJ2-7, with TRBD2 as a possible D gene (7 bases). The CDR3 runs 15 residues. The V and J ends lost 7 bases and 0 bases respectively, with 16 bases between them. CDR1 and CDR2 (germline): SGHDN, FVKESK. CDR3 amino acids: CASTLGGGYSYEQYF. For the CDR3, the DNA is TGTGCCAGCACCTTAGGGGGGGGTTACTCCTACGAGCAGTACTTC. Supplemented by reference TRBV14 and TRBJ2-7, the full variable domain reads EAGVTQFPSHSVIEKGQTVTLRCDPISGHDNLYWYRRVMGKEIKFLLHFVKESKQDESGMPNNRFLAERTGGTYSTLKVQPAELEDSGVYFCASTLGGGYSYEQYFGPGTRLTVT.

V gene TRBV27 combines with J gene TRBJ1-1; D may be TRBD1 (6 bases). This CDR3 is built from 14 residues. The V and J ends lost 6 bases and 8 bases respectively, with 19 bases between them. Germline V CDR1 and CDR2: MNHEY, SMNVEV (reference sequence). The CDR3: CASSTGQGLMEAFF. CDR3 nucleotides: TGTGCCAGCAGCACCGGGCAGGGGCTAATGGAAGCTTTCTTT.

V usage is TRBV30 and J usage is TRBJ2-7; D not resolved. With 8 bases removed from V and 0 bases from J, the gap between germline ends came to 14 bases. CDR3 length: 13 amino acids. CDR1 GTSNPN and CDR2 SVGIG come from the germline V gene (reference sequence). DNA of the CDR3: TGTGCCCAAATGCCGAGGAGCTCCTACGAGCAGTACTTC. This translates into CAQMPRSSYEQYF.

This chain uses TRBV19 with TRBJ2-6; 8 bases match TRBD1. Germline trimming cut 7 bases from V and 1 base from J; bases unmatched to any gene: 3. CDR3 length: 15 amino acids. Germline lookup yields CDR1 LNHDA and CDR2 SQIVND (reference sequence). The CDR3 DNA sequence: TGTGCCAGTACCGACAGGGGATCTGGGGCCAACGTCCTGACTTTC. It is translated as CASTDRGSGANVLTF.

The V call is TRBV7-6, the J call TRBJ2-5; 8 nucleotides line up with TRBD2. The V and J ends lost 5 bases and 9 bases, in that order; junction bases with no gene match: 14. Germline CDR1 and CDR2: SGHVS and FNYEAQ. The CDR3 contains 15 residues. CDR3: CASSLPTGGRSAQYF. DNA for the CDR3: TGTGCCAGCAGCCTACCCACGGGGGGGCGATCGGCCCAGTACTTC. The full variable domain, completed using reference TRBV7-6 and TRBJ2-5, is GAGVSQSPRYKVTKRGQDVALRCDPISGHVSLYWYRQALGQGPEFLTYFNYEAQQDKSGLPNDRFSAERPEGSISTLTIQRTEQRDSAMYRCASSLPTGGRSAQYFGPGTRLLVL.

The chain links TRBV7-2 to TRBJ2-5; 7 bases fit TRBD2. Germline CDR1 and CDR2: SGHTA and FQGNSA. The CDR3 has 16 residues. V gave up 4 bases and J gave up 1 base; unmatched junction bases: 9. The CDR3, as DNA: TGTGCCAGCAGCTCGGCGGGCGGGGGTCCCCAAGAGACCCAGTACTTC. Its protein is CASSSAGGGPQETQYF.

The J gene is TRBJ2-3, the V gene TRBV6-1; TRBD1 matches 10 bases. Unmatched junction bases numbered 4, after V lost 3 bases and J lost 4 bases. Germline V gene lookup returns CDR1 MNHNS and CDR2 SASEGT. The CDR3 has 15 amino acids. CDR3 nucleotides: TGTGCCAGCAGTGACGACAGGGGGCGCGCAGATACGCAGTATTTT. Protein: CASSDDRGRADTQYF.

V gene TRBV4-3 combines with J gene TRBJ1-5; the D is unclear. The ends were cut back, 0 bases at V and 10 bases at J, with 16 bases in the middle. Germline CDR1 is LGHNA and CDR2 is YSLEER. The CDR3 covers 15 residues. CDR3 amino acids: CASSQDNVRAGPQHF. CDR3 in DNA: TGCGCCAGCAGCCAAGATAACGTGAGGGCCGGTCCCCAGCATTTT.

V and J are TRBV2 and TRBJ1-1; 7 nucleotides match TRBD1. CDR1 is SNHLY and CDR2 is FYNNEI in the germline V gene. The CDR3 spans 14 residues. J gave up 3 bases and V 5 bases, and 6 bases lay outside the gene matches. For the CDR3, the DNA is TGTGCCAGCAGTCAAGGGGGCGCGCACACTGAAGCTTTCTTT. It yields the protein CASSQGGAHTEAFF.

The J gene is TRBJ2-1, the V gene TRBV7-9, with a weak D call TRBD2 (5 bases). V shed 10 bases and J shed 0 bases, with 19 bases lying between them. CDR1 is SEHNR and CDR2 is FQNEAQ in the germline V gene (reference sequence). CDR3 length: 16 amino acids. The CDR3 DNA is TGTGCCACCCCCCTAGGAGGCCTTGGCTCCTACAATGAGCAGTTCTTC. It encodes CATPLGGLGSYNEQFF.

CDR3 bases: TGTGCCAGCAGCCCTGGGACAGTGACAGATACGCAGTATTTT. Residues: CASSPGTVTDTQYF. The rearrangement links TRBV3-1 (or the pseudogene TRBV3-2) to TRBJ2-3, with TRBD1 matching over 7 bases. CDR3 length equals 14 residues. CDR1 is LGHDT, CDR2 YNNKEL, per germline (reference sequence). J was trimmed by 3 bases and V by 4 bases; bases with no gene match: 4.

This clone is judged medium-sized (0.01 to 0.1%). V usage is TRBV6-1 and J usage is TRBJ2-2; no reliable D call. Trimming cost V 3 bases and J 5 bases, with 19 bases left between them. Germline CDR1 MNHNS, CDR2 SASEGT. The CDR3 is 17 residues long. The CDR3 sequence: CASSDPGRPEWTGELFF. The CDR3 region has the DNA TGTGCCAGCAGTGATCCCGGCCGACCGGAGTGGACCGGGGAGCTGTTTTTT.

V is TRBV30 and J is TRBJ2-7; D unresolved. The CDR3 has 13 amino acids. Germline V gene lookup returns CDR1 GTSNPN and CDR2 SVGIG (reference sequence). V dropped 0 bases and J dropped 3 bases, with 9 bases sitting between them. CDR3 loop: CAWSVQWSYEQYF. The CDR3 region has the DNA TGTGCCTGGAGTGTACAGTGGAGCTACGAGCAGTACTTC.

The chain is built from TRBV19 and TRBJ2-5; D is unresolved. The V gene lost 6 bases and the J gene lost 2 bases, with 10 bases spanning the gap. The CDR3 is made up of 13 amino acids. In germline, CDR1 is LNHDA, CDR2 SQIVND (reference sequence). For the CDR3, the DNA is TGTGCCAGTAGCCCTGAGATGCAAGAGACCCAGTACTTC. It is translated as CASSPEMQETQYF.

V is TRBV9 and J is TRBJ1-5, with D tentatively TRBD1 (6 bases). Trimming removed 8 bases from V and 5 bases from J, with 17 bases in between. Germline values: CDR1 SGDLS, CDR2 YYNGEE. The CDR3 spans 14 residues. CDR3 DNA sequence: TGTGCCAGTAATGACGGACAGCTAGATCAGCCCCAGCATTTT. It specifies CASNDGQLDQPQHF.

The rearrangement links TRBV5-1 to TRBJ2-1; D unresolved. The CDR3 consists of 13 residues. The V end was cut by 0 bases, the J end by 9 bases, with 10 bases between. Germline loops: CDR1 SGHRS, CDR2 YFSETQ. The CDR3 sequence is CASSLASSTEQFF. Written as DNA, the CDR3 is TGCGCCAGCAGCTTGGCGAGCAGCACTGAGCAGTTCTTC.